The T cell receptor (beta chain) under discussion was sequenced for a study of T cells in Graves' hyperthyroidism and ophthalmopathy. At the level of the study: Peripheral blood was acquired at first diagnosis, ahead of any therapy whatsoever. Findings of the study overall: A model of 13 V-J pairs discriminated ophthalmopathy from stable hyperthyroidism. Blood also carried most thyroid clonotypes expanded above 0.001.

RNA transcripts provided the source from which TCR beta CDR3 regions were amplified. Carried out on the TCR CDR3, a first-round RT-PCR used the HTBI primer set. From the multiplex PCR reads, TCRdb called clonotypes with MiXCR, one entry per CDR3 protein. The data contain about 570,000 distinct CDR3 sequences, 14% of them singletons. In regard to this clonotype: What it binds is not known. Since a much larger clone is just one base distant, this may be a read error.

CDR3 length equals 16 residues. Germline CDR1 reads SGHAT; CDR2 reads FQNNGV. Diagnostic decisions used clinical symptoms, serum thyroxine and TRAb, thyroid ultrasound and orbital computed tomography. The sequence derives from a woman in her forties with Graves' hyperthyroidism. The V and J genes are TRBV11-2 and TRBJ2-7; 10 bases fit TRBD2. The sample comprised blood. CDR3 bases: TGTGCCAGCAGCTTAGACTGGACTAGCGGAAAATACGAGCAGCACTTC. Amino acid sequence: CASSLDWTSGKYEQHF. Based on the CDR3 plus reference TRBV11-2 and TRBJ2-7, the full variable domain is EAGVAQSPRYKIIEKRQSVAFWCNPISGHATLYWYQQILGQGPKLLIQFQNNGVVDDSQLPKDRFSAERLKGVDSTLKIQPAKLEDSAVYLCASSLDWTSGKYEQHFGPGTRLTVT.